These 19 T cell receptor beta chains were sequenced from one sample in a study of T-cell memory formation after mild COVID-19. TCRdb processed the 5' RACE reads anew with MiXCR; each CDR3 protein has one entry. The data hold nearly 200,000 distinct CDR3 sequences, with 18% observed a single time. The sequencing input was PBMCs or a T cell subset sorted from them (not recorded which). The source is an adult woman who had mild COVID-19 (a few samples of this study predate the infection). Cell type and time point are not known.

The V call is TRBV5-1, the J call TRBJ1-1, with TRBD1 matching 7 bases. CDR1 and CDR2 (germline): SGHRS, YFSETQ. V was clipped by 0 bases and J by 1 base; unmatched bases: 3. The CDR3 spans 15 residues. CDR3 nucleotide sequence: TGCGCCAGCAGCTTGGGTCACAGGGGGAACACTGAAGCTTTCTTT. It translates to CASSLGHRGNTEAFF.

The rearrangement uses TRBV5-1 and TRBJ2-7; D call uncertain. Deletions cut 4 bases from V and 3 bases from J, with 8 bases between. This CDR3 spans 12 amino acids. Per the germline V gene, CDR1 is SGHRS and CDR2 is YFSETQ. The CDR3 reads CASSENFYEQYF. Written as DNA, the CDR3 is TGCGCCAGCAGCGAAAACTTCTACGAGCAGTACTTC.

In this sample, this clonotype turned up a few times. The chain joins TRBV2 to TRBJ2-1, with a possible D match to TRBD2 (5 bases). The CDR3 extends over 14 amino acids. Trimming stripped 3 bases from V and 4 bases from J, with 10 bases between. The V gene's germline CDR1 is SNHLY and CDR2 FYNNEI. The CDR3: CASSDSGNYNEQFF. CDR3 DNA: TGTGCCAGCAGTGATTCGGGGAATTACAATGAGCAGTTCTTC.

CDR3 sequence reads: CASSPSRFSPPEAFF. Here the CDR3 DNA reads TGTGCCAGCAGCCCGTCTAGGTTTTCGCCCCCTGAAGCTTTCTTT. V gene TRBV12-3 or TRBV12-4 combines with J gene TRBJ1-1; D call uncertain. V lost 6 bases to trimming and J lost 6 bases, with 20 bases between them. The CDR3 is made up of 15 amino acids.

V gene TRBV3-1 combines with J gene TRBJ1-2; no clear D gene. Trimming removed 1 base from V and 0 bases from J, with 6 bases in between. This CDR3 has 14 residues. Per the germline V gene, CDR1 is LGHDT and CDR2 is YNNKEL (reference sequence). The DNA of the CDR3 is TGTGCCAGCAGCCAAGCAGGACCTAACTATGGCTACACCTTC. Translated: CASSQAGPNYGYTF.

This clonotype was counted a few times. The V call is TRBV18, the J call TRBJ1-1; D is undetermined. Deletions cut 5 bases from V and 5 bases from J, with 6 bases between. The CDR3 is 11 residues long. The germline CDR1 and CDR2 sequences are KGHSH and LQKENI. Here the CDR3 DNA reads TGTGCCAGCTCAGACTTGACTGAAGCTTTCTTT. It codes for CASSDLTEAFF.

The chain is built from TRBV7-2 and TRBJ1-2; no firm D call. CDR1 SGHTA and CDR2 FQGNSA come from the germline V gene. Trimming shortened V by 4 bases and J by 2 bases, and 8 bases separated the two germline ends. The CDR3 is 13 amino acids. The CDR3 here is CASSSQMNYGYTF. Written as DNA, the CDR3 is TGTGCCAGCAGCTCCCAGATGAACTATGGCTACACCTTC. The whole variable domain, remainder taken from reference TRBV7-2 and TRBJ1-2, is GAGVSQSPSNKVTEKGKDVELRCDPISGHTALYWYRQSLGQGLEFLIYFQGNSAPDKSGLPSDRFSAERTGGSVSTLTIQRTQQEDSAVYLCASSSQMNYGYTFGSGTRLTVV.

There are a few counts of this clonotype. The V gene is TRBV7-9, the J gene TRBJ1-6; D is uncertain. V was cut by 1 base and J by 5 bases, with 6 bases left in between. The CDR3 runs 14 residues. CDR1 SEHNR and CDR2 FQNEAQ come from the germline V gene (reference sequence). CDR3 loop: CASSLEANNSPLHF. The CDR3 coding sequence is TGTGCCAGCAGCTTAGAGGCCAATAATTCACCCCTCCACTTT.

The rearrangement links TRBV6-5 to TRBJ2-3; D is possibly TRBD1 (6 bases). Trimming pared 11 bases from V and 2 bases from J, leaving 17 bases between. Germline V gives CDR1 MNHEY, CDR2 SVGAGI. The CDR3 runs 14 residues. The CDR3 sequence: CAVKPGHHTDTQYF. CDR3 bases: TGTGCCGTCAAACCGGGACACCACACAGATACGCAGTATTTT.

This chain uses TRBV6-1 with TRBJ2-1; no definite D call. Germline CDR1 reads MNHNS; CDR2 reads SASEGT. The CDR3 is 16 amino acids. V lost 6 bases and J lost 4, with 19 bases in between. Here the CDR3 reads CASRLETSNTYNEQFF. In DNA form, the CDR3 reads TGTGCCAGCAGGTTAGAGACCTCCAATACTTACAATGAGCAGTTCTTC.

In this sample, this clonotype turned up a few times. The chain combines TRBV12-3 or TRBV12-4 with TRBJ1-2; TRBD1 is a possible D gene (6 bases). The CDR3 consists of 13 residues. The V gene lost 5 bases and the J gene lost 4 bases, with 11 bases spanning the gap. The CDR3 loop reads CASSHGQTYGYTF. The CDR3 DNA reads TGTGCCAGCAGTCACGGACAGACCTATGGCTACACCTTC.

The chain uses TRBV4-1 and TRBJ2-5, with D perhaps matching TRBD2 (7 bases). The CDR3 runs to 15 residues. Trimming took 1 base from V and 2 from J, leaving 11 bases between them. Germline CDR1 MGHRA, CDR2 YSYEKL. CDR3 residues: CASSQAGGGQETQYF. In DNA, the CDR3 is TGCGCCAGCAGCCAAGCGGGGGGCGGACAAGAGACCCAGTACTTC.

The V gene is TRBV5-5, the J gene TRBJ2-7, with 7 bases that match TRBD1. CDR1 and CDR2 (germline): SGHKS, YYEKEE (reference sequence). Trimming cost V 6 bases and J 5 bases; bases outside gene matches: 11. The CDR3 loop spans 14 amino acids. In nucleotides, the CDR3 is TGTGCCAGCAAAAAGACAGGGACCGTCGACGAGCAGTACTTC. Translating it yields CASKKTGTVDEQYF.

This clonotype was observed a few times. The chain has TRBV7-6 and TRBJ2-2, with D maybe TRBD2 (5 bases). Per the germline V gene, CDR1 is SGHVS and CDR2 is FNYEAQ. V was cut by 5 bases and J by 2 bases, with 12 bases left in between. The CDR3 covers 15 residues. Here the CDR3 reads CASSPRTDNTGELFF. The CDR3 DNA is TGTGCCAGCAGCCCTCGGACTGACAACACCGGGGAGCTGTTTTTT.

This rearrangement joins TRBV4-1 to TRBJ1-6; the match to TRBD1 covers 7 bases. Germline V lookup: CDR1 MGHRA, CDR2 YSYEKL. This CDR3 is 20 amino acids long. With 2 bases clipped from V and 8 bases from J, the junction kept 21 bases outside the gene matches. The CDR3 nucleotides are TGCGCCAGCAGCCAATTAGGAGGTAGGGGGCGACTTACCCCGCATTCACCCCTCCACTTT. Residues: CASSQLGGRGRLTPHSPLHF.

This clonotype occurred a few times. The V call is TRBV6-1, the J call TRBJ1-6; D unresolved. The CDR3 runs to 16 residues. Trimming left V 5 bases short and J 7 bases short, with 18 bases between. Germline V gives CDR1 MNHNS, CDR2 SASEGT. This CDR3 is CASSPMGGQVNSPLHF. Written as DNA, the CDR3 is TGTGCCAGCAGTCCCATGGGAGGGCAGGTGAATTCACCCCTCCACTTT.

This clonotype was counted only a few times. This chain connects TRBV4-1 to TRBJ1-5; D unclear. The CDR3 has 17 amino acids. CDR1 and CDR2 from the germline V gene are MGHRA and YSYEKL. V was cut by 0 bases and J by 1 base, with 13 bases left in between. In nucleotides, the CDR3 is TGCGCCAGCAGCCAAGAGAGTTGGATCGTGAGCAATCAGCCCCAGCATTTT. This gives the protein CASSQESWIVSNQPQHF.

This clonotype was recorded at least ten times. The chain has TRBV7-9 and TRBJ2-5; D ambiguous. Trimming cost V 5 bases and J 1 base, with 5 bases left between them. Germline assignment: CDR1 SEHNR and CDR2 FQNEAQ (reference sequence). The CDR3 is made up of 12 amino acids. The CDR3 DNA is TGTGCCAGCAGCCCACGCCAAGAGACCCAGTACTTC. It is translated as CASSPRQETQYF.

The CDR3 sequence: CASSARNQETQYF. CDR3 nucleotide sequence: TGTGCCAGCAGCGCCAGGAACCAAGAGACCCAGTACTTC. The chain links TRBV7-9 to TRBJ2-5; D remains unclear. The length of the CDR3 is 13 residues. Looked up from germline, CDR1 is SEHNR and CDR2 is FQNEAQ (reference sequence). V dropped 5 bases and J dropped 0 bases, with 7 bases sitting between them. Full variable domain (outside the CDR3, taken from reference TRBV7-9 and TRBJ2-5): DTGVSQNPRHKITKRGQNVTFRCDPISEHNRLYWYRQTLGQGPEFLTYFQNEAQLEKSRLLSDRFSAERPKGSFSTLEIQRTEQGDSAMYLCASSARNQETQYFGPGTRLLVL.